The subject of this entry is one TCR beta chain. Trimming removed 3 bases from V and 4 bases from J, with 16 bases in between. The CDR3 is made up of 15 amino acids. The germline V gene has CDR1 SGHNT and CDR2 YYREEE (reference sequence). The data derive from a study of cytomegalovirus exposure and HLA in healthy donors. The primer mix had 60 Vbeta and 13 Jbeta primers. Original processing notes: There were 80 million to 95 million unique TCR beta chains by a later count, and approximately 10 million of them were shared. Generated by immunoSEQ multiplex PCR, the TCRdb table keeps only in-frame clones and is missing some. V and J calls and clone size are as listed in that table; D and trimming were resolved from the DNA. The repertoire holds roughly 110,000 clones, with 74% as singletons.

The sequenced sample was PBMCs. The clonotype originates from a woman in her thirties or forties in good health and CMV-seropositive. V usage is TRBV5-4 and J usage is TRBJ2-5, with D possibly being TRBD2 (5 bases). The CDR3 sequence: CASSSSSGKRETQYF. In DNA form, the CDR3 reads TGTGCCAGCAGCTCTTCGTCGGGGAAGCGAGAGACCCAGTACTTC.